Each of the 17 T cell receptor beta chains below was sequenced from the same sample in a study of cytomegalovirus exposure and HLA in healthy donors. Primers for the PCR totalled 60 Vbeta and 13 Jbeta. The repertoire was sequenced with immunoSEQ multiplex PCR; TCRdb's copy has only in-frame clones and lacks some. The sample includes 95,000 to 120,000 clones, about 79% of them seen just once. Sequencing was performed on PBMCs. The receptors were gathered from a young woman in good health and CMV-seronegative.

Comment on this clone: Other DNA sequences in this sample translate to the same CDR3. The chain combines TRBV6-5 with TRBJ2-5; D gene uncertain. Germline values: CDR1 MNHEY, CDR2 SVGAGI. The length of the CDR3 is 11 residues. V lost 5 bases, J lost 3 bases, and 4 bases lay in between. CDR3 coding DNA: TGTGCCAGCAGTCGGGAAGAGACCCAGTACTTC. It is translated as CASSREETQYF.

This chain joins TRBV28 and TRBJ1-4; TRBD1 is a possible D gene (6 bases). Germline assignment: CDR1 MDHEN and CDR2 SYDVKM. V lost 3 bases and J lost 7, with 15 bases in between. The CDR3 totals 15 residues. The CDR3 reads CASSLPGQGTEKLFF. CDR3 bases: TGTGCCAGCAGTTTGCCGGGACAAGGAACTGAAAAACTGTTTTTT. Using reference TRBV28 and TRBJ1-4 for the parts outside the CDR3, the full variable domain is DVKVTQSSRYLVKRTGEKVFLECVQDMDHENMFWYRQDPGLGLRLIYFSYDVKMKEKGDIPEGYSVSREKKERFSLILESASTNQTSMYLCASSLPGQGTEKLFFGSGTQLSVL.

J is TRBJ1-1 and V is TRBV10-2; D is unclear. Trimming pared 4 bases from V and 4 bases from J, leaving 4 bases between. Germline V gene sequence: CDR1 WSHSY, CDR2 SAAADI. The CDR3 is 11 residues long. The CDR3 bases are TGCGCCAGCAGTGCTAGCACTGAAGCTTTCTTT. Its protein product is CASSASTEAFF.

The J gene is TRBJ1-1, the V gene TRBV5-4, with D maybe TRBD1 (6 bases). There are 14 residues in the CDR3. Germline CDR1 and CDR2: SGHNT and YYREEE (reference sequence). V shed 0 bases and J shed 2 bases, with 8 bases lying between them. The CDR3 is CASSLGTVNTEAFF. The CDR3 DNA reads TGTGCCAGCAGCTTGGGGACAGTCAACACTGAAGCTTTCTTT.

J is TRBJ1-4 and V is TRBV18, with 7 bases aligning to TRBD1. Germline V lookup: CDR1 KGHSH, CDR2 LQKENI. This CDR3 region has 18 residues. V was clipped by 4 bases and J by 1 base; unmatched bases: 12. This chain's CDR3 is CASSLQPGQLVTNEKLFF. CDR3 nucleotide sequence: TGTGCCAGCTCACTACAACCGGGACAGCTCGTAACTAATGAAAAACTGTTTTTT.

The chain carries TRBV30 and TRBJ1-4; D is possibly TRBD1 (5 bases). V shed 4 bases and J shed 8 bases, with 14 bases lying between them. The CDR3 length is 13 residues. CDR1 GTSNPN and CDR2 SVGIG come from the germline V gene (reference sequence). The CDR3 reads CAWTPSGDEKLFF. The CDR3 DNA reads as TGTGCCTGGACTCCGTCGGGGGACGAAAAACTGTTTTTT.

The chain employs TRBV6-5 and TRBJ2-2; D might be TRBD2 (5 bases). CDR3 length: 14 amino acids. Germline V gene data show CDR1 as MNHEY and CDR2 as SVGAGI. Trimming removed 2 bases at V and 4 bases at J, with 8 bases between. CDR3 DNA sequence: TGTGCCAGCAGTTACGAGGGAGTCACCGGGGAGCTGTTTTTT. It translates to CASSYEGVTGELFF.

The chain couples TRBV11-3 to TRBJ2-4; D call uncertain. The V gene's germline CDR1 is SGHNT and CDR2 YENEEA. V was shortened by 1 base and J by 0 bases, with 4 bases between the two germline ends. The CDR3 spans 14 residues. The chain's CDR3 is CASSLGGAKNIQYF. In nucleotides, the CDR3 is TGTGCCAGCAGCTTAGGAGGAGCCAAAAACATTCAGTACTTC.

For the CDR3, the DNA is TGCGCCAGCAGCTCCAGGACAGATCACACTGAAGCTTTCTTT. Protein product: CASSSRTDHTEAFF. The V call is TRBV5-1, the J call TRBJ1-1; D possibly corresponds to TRBD1 (6 bases). The CDR3 extends over 14 amino acids. With 3 bases removed from V and 3 bases from J, the gap between germline ends came to 12 bases. Germline V lookup: CDR1 SGHRS, CDR2 YFSETQ. The full variable domain, rest sourced from reference TRBV5-1 and TRBJ1-1, is KAGVTQTPRYLIKTRGQQVTLSCSPISGHRSVSWYQQTPGQGLQFLFEYFSETQRNKGNFPGRFSGRQFSNSRSEMNVSTLELGDSALYLCASSSRTDHTEAFFGQGTRLTVV.

The chain recombines TRBV9 with TRBJ2-1, with D perhaps TRBD2 (6 bases). CDR1 SGDLS and CDR2 YYNGEE come from the germline V gene. This CDR3 has 17 amino acids. V lost 0 bases to trimming and J lost 3 bases, with 16 bases between them. The CDR3 here is CASSVVPDYTNYNEQFF. The CDR3 coding sequence is TGTGCCAGCAGCGTAGTGCCGGACTATACGAACTACAATGAGCAGTTCTTC.

V usage is TRBV5-4 and J usage is TRBJ1-2; TRBD1 is a possible D gene (6 bases). CDR3 length equals 17 residues. Germline loops: CDR1 SGHNT, CDR2 YYREEE (reference sequence). V was shortened by 4 bases and J by 3 bases, with 22 bases between the two germline ends. The CDR3: CASSQPWTAPTDYGYTF. The CDR3 bases are TGTGCCAGCAGCCAACCTTGGACAGCGCCGACCGACTATGGCTACACCTTC. Full variable domain (remainder filled in from reference TRBV5-4 and TRBJ1-2): ETGVTQSPTHLIKTRGQQVTLRCSSQSGHNTVSWYQQALGQGPQFIFQYYREEENGRGNFPPRFSGLQFPNYSSELNVNALELDDSALYLCASSQPWTAPTDYGYTFGSGTRLTVV.

This clone showed up just a few times. The rearrangement joins TRBV7-9 to TRBJ1-4; the D gene is possibly TRBD1 (5 bases). The CDR3 totals 14 residues. Trimming took 5 bases from V and 4 from J, leaving 11 bases between them. The germline CDR1 and CDR2 sequences are SEHNR and FQNEAQ (reference sequence). The CDR3 sequence: CASSPGGGNEKLFF. In DNA form, the CDR3 reads TGTGCCAGCAGCCCTGGGGGGGGTAATGAAAAACTGTTTTTT.

CDR3 protein: CASSYGGRAINEQFF. The CDR3 DNA reads as TGTGCCAGCAGCTATGGCGGGAGGGCCATAAATGAGCAGTTCTTC. The chain employs TRBV5-4 and TRBJ2-1; TRBD2 matches 9 bases. J lost 7 bases, V lost 3 bases, and 8 bases had no gene match. Per germline, CDR1 SGHNT and CDR2 YYREEE (reference sequence). CDR3 length: 15 amino acids.

This clone was detected only once. The V call is TRBV6-6, the J call TRBJ1-2; no definite D call. V was clipped by 3 bases and J by 7 bases, with 12 bases between them. The germline CDR1 and CDR2 sequences are MNHNY and SVGAGI (reference sequence). The CDR3 spans 13 residues. This CDR3 reads CASSYPGNAGYTF. CDR3 nucleotide sequence: TGTGCCAGCAGTTATCCCGGGAACGCTGGCTACACCTTC.

This rearrangement joins TRBV6-5 to TRBJ2-1, with TRBD2 identical over 7 bases. J lost 5 bases, V lost 7 bases, and 11 bases had no gene match. Germline CDR1 is MNHEY and CDR2 is SVGAGI. This CDR3 spans 15 amino acids. CDR3 sequence: CASTSTRAGNNEQFF. The CDR3, as DNA: TGTGCCAGCACTTCGACCCGAGCGGGGAACAATGAGCAGTTCTTC.

The CDR3: CASSLGVAKEKLFF. CDR3 in DNA: TGTGCCAGCAGCTTAGGCGTAGCGAAGGAAAAACTGTTTTTT. The rearrangement joins TRBV7-9 to TRBJ1-4; no clear D gene. Trimming removed 1 base at V and 8 bases at J, with 11 bases between. The CDR3 covers 14 residues. The germline V gene encodes CDR1 SEHNR and CDR2 FQNEAQ (reference sequence).

The J gene is TRBJ1-6, the V gene TRBV5-1; no firm D call. This CDR3 is 15 amino acids long. CDR1 SGHRS and CDR2 YFSETQ come from the germline V gene. Trimming shortened V by 4 bases and J by 10 bases, and 18 bases separated the two germline ends. The CDR3 DNA follows: TGCGCCAGCAGCCCCGCGTGGGAGGAACGATCACCCCTCCACTTT. It yields the protein CASSPAWEERSPLHF.